This TCR beta chain is drawn from a study of blood T cell repertoires in COVID-19. V lost 3 bases and J 7 bases, leaving 16 bases between the germline ends. Per germline, CDR1 SGHRS and CDR2 YFSETQ. CDR3 length equals 14 residues. Here immunoSEQ multiplex PCR was the method, and the copy in TCRdb shows in-frame clones only, minus some. The sample yields about 65,000 clones, approximately 94% seen once. Sequenced input: peripheral blood. J is TRBJ2-5 and V is TRBV5-1; TRBD1 is a possible D gene (6 bases). The sequence was collected from an older man with active COVID-19. Here the CDR3 DNA reads TGCGCCAGCAGCTCGAATACAGGGACGGTGACCCAGTACTTC. This encodes CASSSNTGTVTQYF.